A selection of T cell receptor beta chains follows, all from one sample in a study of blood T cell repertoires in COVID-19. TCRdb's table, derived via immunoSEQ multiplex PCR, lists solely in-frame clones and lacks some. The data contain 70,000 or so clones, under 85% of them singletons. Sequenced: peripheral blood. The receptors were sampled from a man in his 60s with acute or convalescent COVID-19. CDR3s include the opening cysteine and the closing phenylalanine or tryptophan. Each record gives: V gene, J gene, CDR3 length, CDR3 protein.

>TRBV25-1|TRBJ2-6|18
CASSVRGGQLTGANVLTF
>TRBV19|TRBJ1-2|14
CASSINLQVGGYTF
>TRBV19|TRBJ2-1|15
CASRRTGTRVSEQFF
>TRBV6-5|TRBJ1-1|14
CASYLTGSDTEAFF
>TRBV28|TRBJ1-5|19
CASSFYSLLERVSNQPQHF
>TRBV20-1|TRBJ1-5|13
CSASRESNQPQHF
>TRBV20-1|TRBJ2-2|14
CSASVNSNTGELFF
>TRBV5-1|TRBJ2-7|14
CASSLPGTIYEQYF
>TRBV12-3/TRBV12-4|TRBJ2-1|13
CASSRLADNEQFF
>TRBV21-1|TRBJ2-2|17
CASSTKRDRTNTGELFF
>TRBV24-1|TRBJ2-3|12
CATRGAGDTQYF
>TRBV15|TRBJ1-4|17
CATSRGGGGRVAEKLFF
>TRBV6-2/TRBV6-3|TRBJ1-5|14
CASSRSVGNQPQHF
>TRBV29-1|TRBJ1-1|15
CSVEVRGAENTEAFF
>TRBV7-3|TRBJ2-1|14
CASSLAGPRDEQFF
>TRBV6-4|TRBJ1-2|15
CASSEKGGGSYGYTF
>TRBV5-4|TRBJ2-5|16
CASSFGTSGVQETQYF
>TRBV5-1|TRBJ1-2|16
CASSSGGQDRANGYTF
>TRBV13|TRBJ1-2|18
CASSLADDRQGSNYGYTF
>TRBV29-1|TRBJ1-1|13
CSAYRGGNTEAFF
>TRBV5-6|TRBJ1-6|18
CASSLYLVGLKEGSPLHF
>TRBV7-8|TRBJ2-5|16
CASSPQAGGHQETQYF
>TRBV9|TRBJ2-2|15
CASSVELANTGELFF
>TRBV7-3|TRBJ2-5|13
CASSGDRQETQYF
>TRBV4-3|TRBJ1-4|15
CASSQGDMDLEKLFF
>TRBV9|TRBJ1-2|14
CASSPQTGNNGYTF
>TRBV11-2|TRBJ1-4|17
CASSLRAAGATNEKLFF
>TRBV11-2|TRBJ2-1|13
CASSLVTYNEQFF
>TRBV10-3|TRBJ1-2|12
CAIKEGNYGYTF
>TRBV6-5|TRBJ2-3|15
CASSYSGQITDTQYF
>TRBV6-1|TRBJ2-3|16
CASSESPGLPTDTQYF
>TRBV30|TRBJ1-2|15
CAWSVTGGVYYGYTF
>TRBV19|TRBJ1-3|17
CASSIVAASGSGNTIYF
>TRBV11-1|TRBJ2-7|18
CASSLARGQGDSTYEQYF
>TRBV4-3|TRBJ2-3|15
CASSQDGGGASTQYF